The 23 T cell receptor beta chains below were found in one sample sequenced in a study of T-cell memory formation after mild COVID-19. TCRdb processed the 5' RACE reads anew with MiXCR; each CDR3 protein has one entry. The sample contains more than 150,000 distinct CDR3 sequences, 9.5% to 13% of which appear only once. Input material: PBMCs or a T cell subset sorted from them (not recorded which). The receptors originated from a man aged 18 to 29 who had mild COVID-19 (a few samples of this study predate the infection). Cell type and time point are not known.

This clonotype turned up a few times. The rearrangement joins TRBV29-1 to TRBJ2-5; maybe TRBD2 (5 bases). This CDR3 region has 12 residues. CDR1 and CDR2 (germline): SQVTM, ANQGSEA. V was shortened by 5 bases and J by 5 bases, with 12 bases between the two germline ends. For the CDR3, the DNA is TGCAGCGTTAAAACGCGAGGGGAGACCCAGTACTTC. This encodes CSVKTRGETQYF.

This clonotype was seen once. The genes are TRBV7-2 and TRBJ1-2; D gene unclear. The CDR3 covers 14 residues. Germline loops: CDR1 SGHTA, CDR2 FQGNSA. Trimming took off 5 bases at V and 1 base at J, with 11 bases between the two ends. CDR3 loop: CASSPGGINYGYTF. For the CDR3, the DNA is TGTGCCAGCAGCCCTGGCGGCATTAACTATGGCTACACCTTC. The variable domain in full, with the rest retrieved from reference TRBV7-2 and TRBJ1-2, is GAGVSQSPSNKVTEKGKDVELRCDPISGHTALYWYRQSLGQGLEFLIYFQGNSAPDKSGLPSDRFSAERTGGSVSTLTIQRTQQEDSAVYLCASSPGGINYGYTFGSGTRLTVV.

The gene calls are TRBV7-2 and TRBJ1-2; the D is unclear. There are 16 residues in the CDR3. V was shortened by 1 base and J by 8 bases, with 20 bases between the two germline ends. CDR1 and CDR2 (germline): SGHTA, FQGNSA. The CDR3 spells CASSLDPLAGARGYTF. DNA of the CDR3: TGTGCCAGCAGCTTAGACCCACTGGCGGGTGCAAGAGGCTACACCTTC.

This clonotype was observed many times. J is TRBJ2-1 and V is TRBV5-4, with TRBD2 matching 8 bases. With 0 bases clipped from V and 4 bases from J, the junction kept 3 bases outside the gene matches. Germline-derived CDR1 and CDR2 are SGHNT and YYREEE (reference sequence). The CDR3 loop spans 15 amino acids. The CDR3 sequence: CASSLGGGSYNEQFF. CDR3 sequence (DNA): TGTGCCAGCAGCTTGGGCGGGGGGTCTTACAATGAGCAGTTCTTC.

This clonotype has a count of ten or more. V is TRBV7-2 and J is TRBJ1-1; a possible D gene is TRBD1 (6 bases). The CDR3 is 15 residues long. CDR1 is SGHTA, CDR2 FQGNSA, per germline. Trimming shortened V by 1 base and J by 0 bases, and 9 bases separated the two germline ends. The CDR3 protein is CASSLVTGLNTEAFF. The CDR3 coding sequence is TGTGCCAGCAGCTTAGTTACAGGGTTGAACACTGAAGCTTTCTTT.

The chain joins TRBV6-6 to TRBJ2-7, with a weak D call TRBD2 (7 bases). V lost 8 bases to trimming and J lost 2 bases, with 16 bases between them. The CDR3 totals 14 residues. Germline lookup yields CDR1 MNHNY and CDR2 SVGAGI (reference sequence). Here the CDR3 reads CASLRGGSAYEQYF. DNA of the CDR3: TGTGCCAGCCTTAGGGGGGGCAGCGCCTACGAGCAGTACTTC.

This clonotype came up a few times. In nucleotides, the CDR3 is TGTGCCTCCTACTCTGGGGCCAACGTCCTGACTTTC. Translating gives CASYSGANVLTF. The chain is built from TRBV6-2 or TRBV6-3 and TRBJ2-6, with D hard to call. There are 12 residues in the CDR3. With 11 bases removed from V and 0 bases from J, the gap between germline ends came to 5 bases. Germline assignment: CDR1 MNHEY and CDR2 SVGEGT.

The V and J genes are TRBV20-1 and TRBJ2-7, with TRBD1 matching 9 bases. The length of the CDR3 is 15 residues. V lost 0 bases and J lost 3; bases outside the gene matches: 6. Germline loops: CDR1 DFQATT, CDR2 SNEGSKA (reference sequence). CDR3 region: CSARDADRGDYEQYF. The CDR3 DNA sequence: TGCAGTGCTAGAGATGCCGACAGGGGGGACTACGAGCAGTACTTC.

This clonotype came up a few times. The V and J genes are TRBV4-1 and TRBJ2-2; D gene unclear. V was shortened by 1 base and J by 3 bases, with 3 bases between the two germline ends. CDR1 and CDR2 from the germline V gene are MGHRA and YSYEKL. This CDR3 contains 13 residues. This CDR3 is CASSQVHTGELFF. The CDR3 DNA follows: TGCGCCAGCAGCCAAGTCCACACCGGGGAGCTGTTTTTT.

This clonotype showed up many times. The rearrangement uses TRBV7-2 and TRBJ1-1; D perhaps matches TRBD1 (6 bases). CDR3 length: 15 residues. Germline loops: CDR1 SGHTA, CDR2 FQGNSA. V lost 5 bases and J lost 5, with 18 bases in between. This CDR3 reads CASSPGALTGTEAFF. CDR3 nucleotides: TGTGCCAGCAGCCCAGGGGCGCTTACGGGAACTGAAGCTTTCTTT.

In its sample, this clonotype was seen a few times. The chain links TRBV2 to TRBJ2-5; possible D gene TRBD1, 5 bases. CDR3 length: 13 amino acids. V was pared by 7 bases and J by 2 bases, with 11 bases between. Germline loops: CDR1 SNHLY, CDR2 FYNNEI. CDR3 in amino acids: CASISPGQETQYF. The CDR3 nucleotides are TGTGCCAGCATCAGTCCAGGGCAAGAGACCCAGTACTTC.

This chain uses TRBV5-1 with TRBJ1-2; the match to TRBD1 covers 11 bases. The V gene end was trimmed by 4 bases and the J gene end by 7 bases; junction bases not matched to a gene: 9. Looked up from germline, CDR1 is SGHRS and CDR2 is YFSETQ. The CDR3 spans 15 residues. The CDR3: CASSAPDRGRGGYTF. In nucleotides, the CDR3 is TGCGCCAGCAGCGCTCCGGACAGGGGGCGCGGTGGCTACACCTTC.

The chain uses TRBV7-3 and TRBJ1-1; the D gene is possibly TRBD1 (5 bases). Between the trimmed V and J ends, which lost 2 bases and 4 bases, there was a span of 11 bases. The germline gives CDR1 SGHTA, CDR2 FQGTGA. The CDR3 runs to 14 residues. CDR3 region: CASSLGGLGTEAFF. The DNA for the CDR3 is TGTGCCAGCAGCTTAGGGGGGTTAGGCACTGAAGCTTTCTTT.

This clonotype has only a few counts. This sequence joins TRBV29-1 and TRBJ2-3; tentative D call: TRBD1 (6 bases). The ends were cut back, 4 bases at V and 4 bases at J, with 12 bases in the middle. The CDR3 extends over 13 amino acids. CDR1 SQVTM and CDR2 ANQGSEA come from the germline V gene. The CDR3, as DNA: TGCAGCGTTGCAGGGGCTCGGGCAGATACGCAGTATTTT. Its translation is CSVAGARADTQYF.

The chain employs TRBV29-1 and TRBJ2-5; possibly TRBD2 for D (7 bases). Looked up from germline, CDR1 is SQVTM and CDR2 is ANQGSEA. Trimming left V 5 bases short and J 4 bases short, with 11 bases between. This CDR3 comprises 12 residues. CDR3 in DNA: TGCAGCGTTAGGGCGGGGGCAGAGACCCAGTACTTC. This translates into CSVRAGAETQYF. Based on the CDR3 plus reference TRBV29-1 and TRBJ2-5, the full variable domain is SAVISQKPSRDICQRGTSLTIQCQVDSQVTMMFWYRQQPGQSLTLIATANQGSEATYESGFVIDKFPISRPNLTFSTLTVSNMSPEDSSIYLCSVRAGAETQYFGPGTRLLVL.

This chain joins TRBV2 and TRBJ2-5; possibly TRBD2 for D (5 bases). Germline loops: CDR1 SNHLY, CDR2 FYNNEI. The CDR3 loop spans 15 amino acids. The V and J ends lost 2 bases and 1 base respectively, with 11 bases between them. In nucleotides, the CDR3 is TGTGCCAGCAGTGAACAAGAGGGTCCCCAAGAGACCCAGTACTTC. Translating gives CASSEQEGPQETQYF.

The sample holds a few counts of this clonotype. The chain carries TRBV6-2 or TRBV6-3 and TRBJ2-3; D unresolved. CDR1 MNHEY and CDR2 SVGEGT come from the germline V gene. Trimming took off 3 bases at V and 0 bases at J, with 7 bases between the two ends. CDR3 length: 14 amino acids. CDR3: CASSYRDSTDTQYF. CDR3 DNA: TGTGCCAGCAGTTATCGAGACAGCACAGATACGCAGTATTTT.

This clonotype was picked up a small number of times. V usage is TRBV6-2 or TRBV6-3 and J usage is TRBJ2-4; the match to TRBD1 covers 9 bases. This CDR3 has 15 residues. From germline, CDR1 is MNHEY and CDR2 SVGEGT. Trimming removed 6 bases from V and 6 bases from J; junction bases left unmatched: 9. The CDR3 loop reads CASRLPLGQGNIQYF. In nucleotides, the CDR3 is TGTGCCAGCAGACTTCCTCTGGGACAGGGAAACATTCAGTACTTC.

The chain combines TRBV6-5 with TRBJ1-5; 10 positions match TRBD1. The length of the CDR3 is 14 residues. The germline CDR1 and CDR2 sequences are MNHEY and SVGAGI. The trim removed 5 bases at V and 5 bases at J, leaving 3 bases unmatched. The CDR3: CASSPGQGYQPQHF. The CDR3 bases are TGTGCCAGCAGTCCGGGACAGGGGTATCAGCCCCAGCATTTT.

This clonotype appeared a few times. The rearrangement joins TRBV20-1 to TRBJ1-5; maybe TRBD1 (5 bases). Germline-derived CDR1 and CDR2 are DFQATT and SNEGSKA (reference sequence). Trimming took off 6 bases at V and 2 bases at J, with 14 bases between the two ends. This CDR3 has 14 residues. This CDR3 is CSATQAEGNQPQHF. CDR3 bases: TGCAGTGCCACACAGGCCGAAGGCAATCAGCCCCAGCATTTT.

The chain combines TRBV5-1 with TRBJ2-3; 7 bases fit TRBD2. The J segment lost 4 bases and the V segment lost 1 base, leaving 9 bases of the junction unmatched. This CDR3 contains 16 residues. CDR1 and CDR2 from the germline V gene are SGHRS and YFSETQ. CDR3 DNA sequence: TGCGCCAGCAGCTTGAGTAGAAAGGGAGGGTCAGATACGCAGTATTTT. This sequence encodes CASSLSRKGGSDTQYF.

The sample holds a few counts of this clonotype. This sequence joins TRBV12-3 or TRBV12-4 and TRBJ1-2, with TRBD1 identical over 7 bases. The CDR3 runs 14 residues. V lost 5 bases, J lost 3 bases, and 6 bases stayed unmatched. The CDR3 nucleotides are TGTGCCAGCAGTCCCAGGGACAGCCACTATGGCTACACCTTC. This encodes CASSPRDSHYGYTF.

The chain has TRBV4-1 and TRBJ2-3; D possibly corresponds to TRBD2 (5 bases). CDR3 length: 13 residues. The V gene's germline CDR1 is MGHRA and CDR2 YSYEKL. The V and J ends lost 7 bases and 4 bases respectively, with 12 bases between them. CDR3 sequence: CASTLPGSDTQYF. The CDR3 DNA follows: TGCGCCAGCACCCTCCCGGGGTCAGATACGCAGTATTTT.